This T cell receptor beta chain was captured in a study of CD8+ T cells in alopecia areata. Study results and limitations: It was lesional scalp, especially alopecia totalis/universalis, that showed higher clonality than normal scalp.

About this clone itself: What it binds is unknown.

The ends lost 6 bases at V and 0 bases at J; junction bases unmatched: 7. Germline V CDR1 and CDR2: MNHNY, SVGAGI (reference sequence). The CDR3 has 16 residues. Treatment of the sample: oral pan-JAK inhibitor, 5-10 mg twice daily. cDNA serving as the sequencing template came from extracted, reverse transcribed RNA. Produced via immunoSEQ multiplex PCR; TCRdb's table is partial and in-frame only. The profile shows some 190,000 clones, about half of them singletons. This TCR was sampled from a human donor with alopecia areata. Sequencing was performed on CD8+ T cells sorted from blood, taken at week 52, from a patient treated with tofacitinib. This chain uses TRBV6-6 with TRBJ2-4; 8 bases are a match to TRBD1. In DNA form, the CDR3 reads TGTGCCAGCAGGCTGGACAGGGCTCAAGCCAAAAACATTCAGTACTTC. This translates into CASRLDRAQAKNIQYF.